The 14 T cell receptor beta chains below were found in one sample sequenced in a study of vaccination effects on CD4 cells after COVID-19. These receptors are not linked to any known antigen. Viral peptide pools were used in the ViraFEST assay to expand antigen-specific CD4+ T cells, and sequencing came afterward. Isolation of CD4+ T cells took place after about nine days of culture. All study participants received two doses of BNT162b2 or mRNA-1273 vaccine. The repertoire was sequenced with immunoSEQ multiplex PCR; TCRdb's copy has only in-frame clones and lacks some. This sample has about 66,000 clones, with approximately 76% found just once. The sample here was CD4+ T cells from PBMCs cultured with HCoV-OC43 spike peptides, taken after COVID-19 vaccination. Subset specified: HCoV-OC43 spike overlapping peptide pool stimulation. The receptors here all came from a human donor who received a COVID-19 vaccine.

The V and J genes are TRBV12-3 or TRBV12-4 and TRBJ2-1; TRBD1 aligns across 7 bases. V lost 6 bases, J lost 4 bases, and 3 bases stayed unmatched. The CDR3 length is 13 residues. CDR3 loop: CASRGTEYNEQFF. CDR3 nucleotides: TGTGCCAGCAGGGGGACAGAATACAATGAGCAGTTCTTC.

This chain uses TRBV6-6 with TRBJ2-1; D possibly matches TRBD1 or TRBD2 (5 bases each). Trimming took off 5 bases at V and 6 bases at J, with 23 bases between the two ends. The germline gives CDR1 MNHNY, CDR2 SVGAGI (reference sequence). This CDR3 contains 17 residues. The CDR3 region is CASSQLPGQGTINEQFF. CDR3 bases: TGTGCCAGCAGTCAACTTCCGGGGCAGGGTACGATCAATGAGCAGTTCTTC.

This clone came up a few times. CDR3 sequence reads: CASTLGTGKTEAFF. The DNA for the CDR3 is TGTGCCAGCACTCTCGGGACAGGGAAGACTGAAGCTTTCTTT. This chain links TRBV6-5 with TRBJ1-1; 9 nucleotides agree with TRBD1. CDR1 MNHEY and CDR2 SVGAGI come from the germline V gene. CDR3 length equals 14 residues. The V and J ends lost 7 bases and 5 bases, in that order; junction bases with no gene match: 8.

This chain joins TRBV15 and TRBJ1-6; no firm D call. This CDR3 contains 15 residues. Trimming removed 1 base from V and 4 bases from J, with 8 bases in between. Germline V gene lookup returns CDR1 LNHNV and CDR2 YYDKDF (reference sequence). The CDR3 region is CATSRVSIYNSPLHF. CDR3 coding DNA: TGTGCCACCAGCAGAGTATCGATTTATAATTCACCCCTCCACTTT.

The chain has TRBV28 and TRBJ1-2; 7 positions match TRBD1. With V trimmed by 8 bases and J by 7 bases, 10 bases remained unmatched. Per the germline V gene, CDR1 is MDHEN and CDR2 is SYDVKM. The CDR3 loop spans 13 amino acids. This CDR3 reads CASGLQGTGGYTF. CDR3 nucleotides: TGTGCCAGCGGCCTACAGGGGACGGGTGGCTACACCTTC.

This rearrangement joins TRBV5-1 to TRBJ1-2, with unresolved D. Trimming left V 1 base short and J 4 bases short, with 14 bases between. CDR1 and CDR2 (germline): SGHRS, YFSETQ. This CDR3 region has 15 residues. The DNA for the CDR3 is TGCGCCAGCAGCTTGCACGGGCAGAGAGGCTATGGCTACACCTTC. The encoded protein is CASSLHGQRGYGYTF.

This sequence joins TRBV24-1 and TRBJ1-4; D gene ambiguous. The V gene lost 5 bases and the J gene lost 1 base, with 7 bases spanning the gap. CDR1 and CDR2 from the germline V gene are KGHDR and SFDVKD. The CDR3 extends over 14 amino acids. The chain's CDR3 is CATSGGVTNEKLFF. The CDR3 bases are TGTGCCACCAGTGGTGGGGTAACTAATGAAAAACTGTTTTTT.

This chain joins TRBV18 and TRBJ2-3; D may be TRBD1 (5 bases). CDR1 KGHSH and CDR2 LQKENI come from the germline V gene. The CDR3 is made up of 13 amino acids. The V and J ends lost 4 bases and 0 bases respectively, with 5 bases between them. The CDR3 DNA is TGTGCCAGCTCACGGGGCAGCACAGATACGCAGTATTTT. Amino acid sequence: CASSRGSTDTQYF.

The CDR3 DNA is TGTGCCAGCAGCCCGCGTCCCCACGAGCAGTACGTC. Its translation: CASSPRPHEQYV. The chain uses TRBV9 and TRBJ2-7, with D unresolved. Looked up from germline, CDR1 is SGDLS and CDR2 is YYNGEE. The ends were cut back, 4 bases at V and 5 bases at J, with 10 bases in the middle. This CDR3 has 12 amino acids.

This sequence joins TRBV6-5 and TRBJ1-5, with a possible D match to TRBD1 (6 bases). Per the germline V gene, CDR1 is MNHEY and CDR2 is SVGAGI. Trimming took off 6 bases at V and 4 bases at J, with 16 bases between the two ends. The CDR3 length is 15 residues. The chain's CDR3 is CASRIDRRENQPQHF. The DNA of the CDR3 is TGTGCCAGCAGAATTGACAGGCGGGAAAATCAGCCCCAGCATTTT.

J is TRBJ1-5 and V is TRBV29-1; TRBD1 might be the D (5 bases). This CDR3 spans 12 amino acids. Germline V lookup: CDR1 SQVTM, CDR2 ANQGSEA. V gave up 3 bases and J gave up 6 bases, with 9 bases separating them. CDR3 region: CSVDDGGQPQHF. The CDR3, as DNA: TGCAGCGTTGACGACGGGGGTCAGCCCCAGCATTTT.

This clone was seen a handful of times. The V gene is TRBV5-1, the J gene TRBJ1-6; 11 nucleotides align to TRBD1. Per the germline V gene, CDR1 is SGHRS and CDR2 is YFSETQ. V shed 5 bases, J shed 10 bases, and the junction held 14 bases outside the gene matches. The CDR3 runs 17 residues. The CDR3 sequence: CASRFTPPGQGGSPLHF. CDR3 nucleotide sequence: TGCGCCAGCAGATTTACCCCACCGGGACAGGGGGGATCACCCCTCCACTTT.

This chain joins TRBV6-2 or TRBV6-3 and TRBJ2-3, with 9 bases lining up with TRBD1. This CDR3 region has 15 residues. The germline CDR1 and CDR2 sequences are MNHEY and SVGEGT. V was pared by 6 bases and J by 6 bases, with 10 bases of the junction left unmatched. The CDR3 DNA sequence: TGTGCCAGCAGCACCGGGACAGGGAAATTCGATACGCAGTATTTT. Translating gives CASSTGTGKFDTQYF.

This clone was recorded only once. The chain combines TRBV6-5 with TRBJ1-1; TRBD1 is a possible D gene (5 bases). V dropped 6 bases and J dropped 3 bases, with 14 bases sitting between them. The CDR3 totals 14 residues. Germline CDR1 and CDR2: MNHEY and SVGAGI. CDR3 residues: CASRQRDGHTEAFF. CDR3 DNA: TGTGCCAGCAGACAGAGGGACGGCCACACTGAAGCTTTCTTT.